Detailed here is one T cell receptor beta chain. The target of this receptor is not known. One base away there is no much larger clone; base qualities are not given. The data are from a study of T cell repertoires in cytomegalovirus infection (dated by TCRdb to between 2018 and 2021). Study-level background: Donor HLA type was relevant to the analysis, as public TCR beta signatures indicated carriage of CMV infection together with the matching HLA type. Points the paper makes about the study in general: Carriers of CMV infection plus the relevant HLA type were discriminated by the cumulative frequency of public TCR beta family members in the study cohort and in an independent roughly 370-donor cohort. The ex vivo response was dominated by HLA-C-restricted CMV-specific TCR beta clonotypes, and the single most frequent clonotype in two of eight donors was supplied by these HLA-C-restricted clonotypes.

Data came from an Illumina HiSeq 1500. TCRdb applied fastp at Q25 and MiXCR to the public reads, then kept only in-frame beta chains. Under each unique CDR3 protein, matching rows form one entry showing the most common genes and DNA. A total of under 200,000 distinct CDR3 sequences appear in this sample, approximately 9.6% of them only once. The biggest ten clones account for about 5% of the sample. From V the trimming removes 4 bases and from J it removes 7 bases, while the gene matches leave 8 bases of the junction unaccounted for. CDR3 length: 15 amino acids, cysteine to phenylalanine. Only the CDR3 DNA stays, 45 bases, in frame from base 1. The germline V gene encodes CDR1 SGHNT and CDR2 YENEEA.

Sequencing was done on a sample of PBMCs. The rearrangement joined TRBV11-3 to TRBJ2-7, and TRBD2 matches 12 of the central bases. The clonotype originates from a human donor in good health (CMV status not recorded). Some clones in this sample may be carry-over from other donors' samples. The DNA sequence is TGTGCCAGCAGCTCGGGGACTAGCGGGTTGCGGGAGCAGTACTTC. Its amino acids are CASSSGTSGLREQYF.